This TCR beta chain was captured by sequencing in a study of blood T cell repertoires in COVID-19. This clone came up a few times. Per the germline V gene, CDR1 is SGHVS and CDR2 is FQNEAQ. Unmatched junction bases numbered 13, after V lost 4 bases and J lost 1 base. CDR3 size: 19 residues. Data came from immunoSEQ multiplex PCR; TCRdb stores just in-frame clones and leaves some out. The sample carries 250,000 to 300,000 clones, under 90% recorded once. The chain employs TRBV7-8 and TRBJ2-6; 7 bases are shared with TRBD1. The receptor comes from a woman aged 60-75 years who had recovered from COVID-19. Material: PBMCs or T cells enriched from blood (not recorded which). Here the CDR3 DNA reads TGTGCCAGCAGCTCCAGAGAGGACAGGCCCGGTTCTGGGGCCAACGTCCTGACTTTC. The encoded protein is CASSSREDRPGSGANVLTF.